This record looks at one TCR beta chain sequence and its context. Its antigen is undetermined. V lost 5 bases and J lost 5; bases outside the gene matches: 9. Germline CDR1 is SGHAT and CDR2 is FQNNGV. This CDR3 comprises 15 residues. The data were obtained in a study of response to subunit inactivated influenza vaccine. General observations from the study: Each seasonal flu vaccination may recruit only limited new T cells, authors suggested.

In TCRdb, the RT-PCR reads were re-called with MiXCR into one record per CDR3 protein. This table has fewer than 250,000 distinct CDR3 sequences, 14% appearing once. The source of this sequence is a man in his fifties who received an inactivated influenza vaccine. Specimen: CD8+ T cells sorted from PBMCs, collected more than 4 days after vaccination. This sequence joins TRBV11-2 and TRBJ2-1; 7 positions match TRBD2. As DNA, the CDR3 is TGTGCCAGCAGCCAAGCGGGACTCCTGAACAATGAGCAGTTCTTC. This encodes CASSQAGLLNNEQFF.